These 11 T cell receptor beta chains originate from one sample sequenced in a study of blood T cells in healthy people across ages. Combining a sample-barcoded 5' primer with a J-beta primer mix, a second PCR ran for 7 to 11 cycles. TCRdb reprocessed the 5' RACE reads with MiXCR, giving one entry per CDR3 protein. The sample has under 850,000 distinct CDR3 sequences, under 40% seen once. The sample taken for sequencing was blood. The source of these receptors is a man between 18 and 35 years old in good health.

Many counts were recorded for this clonotype. This sequence joins TRBV5-6 and TRBJ2-7; D remains unclear. The CDR3 has 12 amino acids. The germline gives CDR1 SGHDT, CDR2 YYEEEE. Trimming shortened V by 4 bases and J by 6 bases, and 11 bases separated the two germline ends. CDR3 coding DNA: TGTGCCAGCAGCCTTTCAGTCGCCGAGCAGTACTTC. Translation gives CASSLSVAEQYF.

Only a few counts were recorded for this clonotype. The rearrangement uses TRBV12-3 or TRBV12-4 and TRBJ2-3, with 11 bases fitting TRBD2. The CDR3 runs to 15 residues. Trimming at V came to 6 bases and at J to 2 bases, leaving 4 bases not matched to a gene. The CDR3 DNA is TGTGCCAGCAGGGGGACTAGCGGATACACAGATACGCAGTATTTT. This sequence encodes CASRGTSGYTDTQYF.

This clonotype showed up just a few times. The V call is TRBV28, the J call TRBJ2-3; D gene ambiguous. Trimming cost V 3 bases and J 0 bases, with 16 bases left between them. CDR1 MDHEN and CDR2 SYDVKM come from the germline V gene. CDR3 length: 17 residues. In DNA form, the CDR3 reads TGTGCCAGCAGTTTCATAGTGGGAAGTTCTAGCACAGATACGCAGTATTTT. Translating it yields CASSFIVGSSSTDTQYF.

This clonotype was counted a few times. The chain uses TRBV24-1 and TRBJ2-1; TRBD1 aligns across 7 bases. The J call may not be correct, given that the DNA end is closer to TRBJ2-7. Per the germline V gene, CDR1 is KGHDR and CDR2 is SFDVKD. The CDR3 has 18 amino acids. The DNA of the CDR3 is TGTGCCACCAGTGATTCGAGGGGGCCGGTCAGCTCCTACAATGAGCAGTACTTC. Translating it yields CATSDSRGPVSSYNEQYF.

Ten or more counts support this clonotype. This chain joins TRBV2 and TRBJ2-3, with D perhaps matching TRBD2 (5 bases). The CDR3 loop spans 14 amino acids. The V end lost 5 bases, the J end lost 8 bases, and 17 bases lay between the germline ends. Germline CDR1 and CDR2: SNHLY and FYNNEI. The CDR3 DNA reads TGTGCCAGCAGTCCCCTTGCTAGCTCCGGTACGCAGTATTTT. This encodes CASSPLASSGTQYF. The full variable domain, in which reference TRBV2 and TRBJ2-3 provide the parts outside the CDR3, is EPEVTQTPSHQVTQMGQEVILRCVPISNHLYFYWYRQILGQKVEFLVSFYNNEISEKSEIFDDQFSVERPDGSNFTLKIRSTKLEDSAMYFCASSPLASSGTQYFGPGTRLTVL.

The chain recombines TRBV5-1 with TRBJ2-7; D is unclear. CDR1 and CDR2 (germline): SGHRS, YFSETQ. CDR3 length: 13 residues. With 3 bases removed from V and 3 bases from J, the gap between germline ends came to 10 bases. The CDR3 region is CASSWGGDYEQYF. CDR3 coding DNA: TGCGCCAGCAGCTGGGGTGGCGACTACGAGCAGTACTTC.

This clonotype was seen only once. This chain uses TRBV3-1 with TRBJ2-7; D tentatively fits TRBD1 or TRBD2 (5 bases each). The CDR3 loop spans 14 amino acids. The V end was cut by 2 bases, the J end by 5 bases, with 13 bases between. Per germline, CDR1 LGHDT and CDR2 YNNKEL (reference sequence). DNA of the CDR3: TGTGCCAGCAGCCAACGGGACGGGCGGGACGAGCAGTACTTC. Its translation: CASSQRDGRDEQYF.

This clonotype was counted many times. The V and J genes are TRBV2 and TRBJ2-1; possibly TRBD1 for D (5 bases). Trimming shortened V by 6 bases and J by 7 bases, and 10 bases separated the two germline ends. This CDR3 contains 12 residues. CDR1 is SNHLY and CDR2 is FYNNEI in the germline V gene. CDR3 nucleotide sequence: TGTGCCAGCAGCGGACAAGGGAATGAGCAGTTCTTC. Its translation: CASSGQGNEQFF.

Turning to this clonotype: A much larger clone differs from this one at a single base, so this may be a read error. The chain joins TRBV5-5 to TRBJ2-7, with 8 positions matching TRBD1. The CDR3 is 14 amino acids. V lost 4 bases, J lost 2 bases, and 5 bases stayed unmatched. Germline CDR1 reads SGHKS; CDR2 reads YYEKEE (reference sequence). The CDR3 here is CASSQTGGTYEQYF. DNA of the CDR3: TGTGCCAGCAGCCAAACAGGGGGGACCTACGAGCAGTACTTC.

Turning to this clonotype: This may be a read error: a much more frequent sequence differs by one nucleotide. V and J are TRBV12-3 or TRBV12-4 and TRBJ2-6, with a possible D match to TRBD1 (6 bases). The CDR3 contains 20 residues. As DNA, the CDR3 is TGTGCCAGCTTATCGCCAGGCAACAGGGCCCTCTTCTATGGGACCAACGTCCTGACTTTC. Its protein is CASLSPGNRALFYGTNVLTF.

This clonotype was seen a few times. The gene calls are TRBV5-1 and TRBJ2-5; D gene uncertain. V lost 1 base and J 1 base, leaving 8 bases between the germline ends. The CDR3 contains 14 residues. Per the germline V gene, CDR1 is SGHRS and CDR2 is YFSETQ. CDR3 sequence reads: CASSLNWGQETQYF. The CDR3 DNA follows: TGCGCCAGCAGCTTGAATTGGGGCCAAGAGACCCAGTACTTC.